This entry is about one T cell receptor beta chain. Its target is unknown. The data derive from a study of PD-1 blockade in classical Hodgkin lymphoma. Study results and limitations: Those achieving complete response showed baseline diversity like newly diagnosed patients. The study reported lower baseline TCR diversity in newly diagnosed patients than in healthy donors.

The junction had 5 bases not matched to a gene; V was cut back by 4 bases and J by 4 bases. The CDR3 contains 15 residues. Germline loops: CDR1 MNHNS, CDR2 SASEGT. The sample's time point: cycle 4 day 1 (C4D1), after more than five weeks of nivolumab. Exposure to brentuximab vedotin varied, and each patient had relapsed following autologous stem cell transplantation. Here immunoSEQ multiplex PCR was the method, and the copy in TCRdb shows in-frame clones only, minus some. Among approximately 29,000 clones listed, 80% were seen once. This specimen was peripheral blood mononuclear cells (PBMCs), taken before the fourth cycle of nivolumab. The chain joins TRBV6-1 to TRBJ2-3, with 10 bases lining up with TRBD2. The source of this sequence is a human donor with classical Hodgkin lymphoma. The CDR3 reads CASSVLAGVPDTQYF. CDR3 in DNA: TGTGCCAGCAGTGTTCTAGCGGGAGTCCCAGATACGCAGTATTTT.